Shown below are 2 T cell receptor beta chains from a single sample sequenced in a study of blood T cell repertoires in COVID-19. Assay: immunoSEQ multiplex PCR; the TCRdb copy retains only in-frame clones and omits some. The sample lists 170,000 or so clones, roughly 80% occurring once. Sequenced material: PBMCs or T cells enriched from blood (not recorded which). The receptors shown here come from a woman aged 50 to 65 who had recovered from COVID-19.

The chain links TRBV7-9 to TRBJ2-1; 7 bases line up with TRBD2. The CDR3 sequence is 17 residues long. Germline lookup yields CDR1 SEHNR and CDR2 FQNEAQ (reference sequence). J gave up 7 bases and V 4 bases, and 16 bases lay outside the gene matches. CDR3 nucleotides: TGTGCCAGCAGCTCCCCTGTACCCGGCGGGAGAGTTAATGAGCAGTTCTTC. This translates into CASSSPVPGGRVNEQFF.

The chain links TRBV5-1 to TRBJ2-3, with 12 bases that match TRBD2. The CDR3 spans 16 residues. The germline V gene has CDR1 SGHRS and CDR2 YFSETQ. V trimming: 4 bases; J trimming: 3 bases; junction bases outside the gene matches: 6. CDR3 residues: CASSQGTSGPTDTQYF. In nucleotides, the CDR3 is TGCGCCAGCAGCCAAGGGACTAGCGGGCCAACAGATACGCAGTATTTT.